What follows is one TCR beta chain and its context. As handled by the study authors: Scientists estimated how many nucleated cells there were by amplifying reference gene primers. The data were produced by immunoSEQ multiplex PCR, yet TCRdb's version contains in-frame clones alone and is incomplete. V and J calls and clone size are those listed in that table; D and trimming were worked out from the DNA. The table has roughly 150,000 clones, 70% to 85% seen once. Seattle's cohort entered during active infection and was followed longitudinally. V was pared by 0 bases and J by 6 bases, with 7 bases of the junction left unmatched. This CDR3 is built from 16 residues. Germline CDR1 and CDR2: MGHRA and YSYEKL. This sample stems from a study of blood T cell repertoires in COVID-19. About the study: The analysed material was cDNA or gDNA that came from T cells, B-cell-depleted T cells, or PBMCs.

Sample: peripheral blood. This TCR was recovered from an elderly man with COVID-19, enrolled during active disease. This sequence joins TRBV4-1 and TRBJ1-4; 7 bases map to TRBD1. CDR3 in amino acids: CASSQDQGQAYEKLFF. CDR3 nucleotides: TGCGCCAGCAGCCAAGATCAAGGACAGGCGTATGAAAAACTGTTTTTT.